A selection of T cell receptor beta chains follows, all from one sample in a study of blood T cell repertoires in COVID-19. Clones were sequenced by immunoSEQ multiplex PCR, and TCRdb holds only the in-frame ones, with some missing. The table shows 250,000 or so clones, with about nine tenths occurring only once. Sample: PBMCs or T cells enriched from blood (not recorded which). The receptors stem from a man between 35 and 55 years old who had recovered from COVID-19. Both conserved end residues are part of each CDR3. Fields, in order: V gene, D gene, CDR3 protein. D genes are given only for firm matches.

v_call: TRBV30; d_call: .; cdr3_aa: CAWSTTGNTEAFF
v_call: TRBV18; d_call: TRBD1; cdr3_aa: CASSPQGATAGELFF
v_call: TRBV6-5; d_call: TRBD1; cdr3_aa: CGSGQGVVYGYTF
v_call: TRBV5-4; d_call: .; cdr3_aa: CASSLQGSGTEAFF
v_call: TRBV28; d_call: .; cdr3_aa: CASTSGTTEAFF
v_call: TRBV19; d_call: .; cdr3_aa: CASNDGRLKTNEKLFF
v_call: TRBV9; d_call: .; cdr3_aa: CASSVGTLLPLNYGYTF
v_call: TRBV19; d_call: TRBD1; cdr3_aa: CASSPFPTGDSYNEQFF
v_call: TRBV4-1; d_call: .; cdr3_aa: CASSQEGRGSTEAFF
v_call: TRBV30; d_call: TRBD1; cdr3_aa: CAWGGQADTEAFF
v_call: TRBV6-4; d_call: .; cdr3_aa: CASSPGAGYTEAFF
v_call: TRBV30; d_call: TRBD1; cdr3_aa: CAWSVRTGDGGAKLFF
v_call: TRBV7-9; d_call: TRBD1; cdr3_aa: CASSGRTGGDYNEQFF
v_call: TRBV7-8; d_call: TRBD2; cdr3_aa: CASSKGAGGLTGELFF
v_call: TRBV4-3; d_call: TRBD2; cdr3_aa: CASSQDYASGAPGSYNEQFF
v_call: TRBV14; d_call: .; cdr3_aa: CASSQYYGEFTDTQYF
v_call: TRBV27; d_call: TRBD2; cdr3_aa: CASSPLWEGREGAKNIQYF
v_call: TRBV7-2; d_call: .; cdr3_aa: CASSLTTGPTEAFF
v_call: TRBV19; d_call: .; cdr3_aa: CASSIGQPGETQYF
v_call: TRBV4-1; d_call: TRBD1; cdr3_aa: CASSREQGASNQPQHF
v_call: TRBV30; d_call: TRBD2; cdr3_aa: CARTPGTSGGLRTGELFF
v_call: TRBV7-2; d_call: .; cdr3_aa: CASSLQHREDQPQHF
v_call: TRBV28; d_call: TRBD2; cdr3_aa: CASSTTSGRSPGQFF
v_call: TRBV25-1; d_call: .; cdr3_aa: CASSETGFEQFF
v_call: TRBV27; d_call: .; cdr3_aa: CASSPSSRAAHEQYF
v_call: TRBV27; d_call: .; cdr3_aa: CASSFVSDTQYF
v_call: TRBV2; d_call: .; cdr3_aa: CASSDSHSNQPQHF
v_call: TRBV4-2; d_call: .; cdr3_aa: CASSGGNNQPQHF
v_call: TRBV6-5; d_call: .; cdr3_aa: CATITDSIYAFF
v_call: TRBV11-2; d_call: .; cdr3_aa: CASSPQSPYGYTF
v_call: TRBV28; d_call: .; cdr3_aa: CASSSNRHGYTF
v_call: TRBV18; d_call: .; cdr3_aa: CASSPTTELNTEAFF
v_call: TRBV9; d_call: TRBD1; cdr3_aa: CASSVHRQGGNQVESVNNEQFF
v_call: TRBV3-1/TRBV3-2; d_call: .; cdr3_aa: CASSQSRNSPLHF
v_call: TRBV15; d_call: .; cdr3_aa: CATSRDGQSEEQYF
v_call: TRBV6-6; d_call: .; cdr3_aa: CASRQERSSYNEQFF
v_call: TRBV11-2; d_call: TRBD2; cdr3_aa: CASSQLAGELGEQFF
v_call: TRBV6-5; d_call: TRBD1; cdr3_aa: CASRLTGNGQPQHF
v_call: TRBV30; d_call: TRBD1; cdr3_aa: CAWEGQSNTEAFF
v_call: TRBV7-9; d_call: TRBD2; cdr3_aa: CASSHQPGLAGGQETQYF